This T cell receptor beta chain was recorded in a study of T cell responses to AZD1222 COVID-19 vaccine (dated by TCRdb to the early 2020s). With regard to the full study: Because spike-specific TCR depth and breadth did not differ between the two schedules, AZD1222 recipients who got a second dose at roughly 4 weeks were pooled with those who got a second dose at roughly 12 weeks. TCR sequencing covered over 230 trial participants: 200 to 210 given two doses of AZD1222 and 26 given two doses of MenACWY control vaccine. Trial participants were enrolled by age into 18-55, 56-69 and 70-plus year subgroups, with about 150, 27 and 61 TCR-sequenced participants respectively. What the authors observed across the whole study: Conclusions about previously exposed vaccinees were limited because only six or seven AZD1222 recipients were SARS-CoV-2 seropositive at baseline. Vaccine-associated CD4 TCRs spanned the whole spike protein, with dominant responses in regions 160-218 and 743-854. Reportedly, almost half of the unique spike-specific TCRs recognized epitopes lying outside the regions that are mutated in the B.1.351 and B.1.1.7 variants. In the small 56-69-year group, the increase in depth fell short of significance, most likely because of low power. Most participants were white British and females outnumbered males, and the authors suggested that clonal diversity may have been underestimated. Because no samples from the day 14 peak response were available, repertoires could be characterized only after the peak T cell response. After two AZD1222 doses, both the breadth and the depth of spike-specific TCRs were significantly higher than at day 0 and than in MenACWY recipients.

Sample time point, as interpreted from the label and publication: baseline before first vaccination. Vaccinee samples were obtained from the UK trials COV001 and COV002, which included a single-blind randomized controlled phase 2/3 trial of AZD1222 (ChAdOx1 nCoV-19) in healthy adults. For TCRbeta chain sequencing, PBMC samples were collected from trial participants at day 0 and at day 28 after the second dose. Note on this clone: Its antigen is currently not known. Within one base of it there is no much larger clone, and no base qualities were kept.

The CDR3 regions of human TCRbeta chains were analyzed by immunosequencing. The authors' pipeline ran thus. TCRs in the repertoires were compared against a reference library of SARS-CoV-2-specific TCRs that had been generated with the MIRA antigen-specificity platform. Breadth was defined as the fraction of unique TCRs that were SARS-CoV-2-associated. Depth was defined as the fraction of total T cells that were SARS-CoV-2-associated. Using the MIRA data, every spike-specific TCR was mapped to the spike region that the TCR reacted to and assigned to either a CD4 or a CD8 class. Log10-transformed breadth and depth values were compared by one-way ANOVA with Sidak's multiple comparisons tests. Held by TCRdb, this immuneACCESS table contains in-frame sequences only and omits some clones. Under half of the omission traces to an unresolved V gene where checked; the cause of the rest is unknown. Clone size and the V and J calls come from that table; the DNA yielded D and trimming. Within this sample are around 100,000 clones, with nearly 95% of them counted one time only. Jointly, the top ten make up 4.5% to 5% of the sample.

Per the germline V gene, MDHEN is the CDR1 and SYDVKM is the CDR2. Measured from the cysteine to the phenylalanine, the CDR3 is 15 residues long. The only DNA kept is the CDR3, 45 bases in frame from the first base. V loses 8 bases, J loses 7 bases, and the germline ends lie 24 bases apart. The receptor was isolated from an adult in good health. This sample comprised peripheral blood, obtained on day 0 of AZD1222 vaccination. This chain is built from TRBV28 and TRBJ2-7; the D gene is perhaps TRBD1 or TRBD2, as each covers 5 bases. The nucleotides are TGTGCCAGCGAGTCCGGGGACCAAACTTCGGGAGAGCAGTACTTC. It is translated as CASESGDQTSGEQYF.